This T cell receptor (beta chain) was captured in a study of cytomegalovirus exposure and HLA in healthy donors. Broader study findings: As confirmed in vitro, three CMV-associated chains were specific for CMV antigens.

The PCR ran on 60 Vbeta and 13 Jbeta primers. This table comes from immunoSEQ multiplex PCR, and its TCRdb copy is limited to in-frame clones, with some not included. Among 100,000 to 150,000 clones listed, more than 60% were seen once. In its sample, this clone was seen once. The target antigen is unknown. Germline loops: CDR1 KGHSH, CDR2 LQKENI. The CDR3 runs to 14 residues. V was trimmed by 3 bases and J by 2 bases, leaving 10 bases between them. The clonotype was recovered from a woman aged 45-59 years in good health and CMV-seropositive. This chain connects TRBV18 to TRBJ1-2; D call uncertain. Material: PBMCs. CDR3 DNA: TGTGCCAGCTCACCGGTCGGGGAAAACTATGGCTACACCTTC. Amino acid sequence: CASSPVGENYGYTF.